The TCR beta chain under discussion was sequenced for a study of blood T cell repertoires in COVID-19. Study summary: T cells, B-cell-depleted T cells, or PBMCs provided the cDNA or gDNA that served as material.

The study recruited people aged 18 to 89 years across more than 20 US areas. Allocation to cohorts depended on clinical history reported by the participants. As handled by the study authors: It was from reference gene primer amplification that nucleated cell counts were estimated. Only in-frame clones appear in the TCRdb table, and some are missing; sequencing was by immunoSEQ multiplex PCR. Clone size and the V and J calls come from that table; the DNA yielded D and trimming. The sample yields fewer than 500,000 clones, approximately 89% seen once. In germline, CDR1 is LGHDT, CDR2 YNNKEL (reference sequence). This CDR3 comprises 14 residues. V dropped 4 bases and J dropped 2 bases, with 10 bases sitting between them.

Sequencing was performed on PBMCs or T cells enriched from blood (not recorded which). This chain joins TRBV3-1 (or the pseudogene TRBV3-2) and TRBJ2-3; D remains ambiguous. This sequence was found in a man aged 25-40 years who had recovered from COVID-19. In nucleotides, the CDR3 is TGTGCCAGCAGCCCGACTCCTAACACAGATACGCAGTATTTT. It codes for CASSPTPNTDTQYF.